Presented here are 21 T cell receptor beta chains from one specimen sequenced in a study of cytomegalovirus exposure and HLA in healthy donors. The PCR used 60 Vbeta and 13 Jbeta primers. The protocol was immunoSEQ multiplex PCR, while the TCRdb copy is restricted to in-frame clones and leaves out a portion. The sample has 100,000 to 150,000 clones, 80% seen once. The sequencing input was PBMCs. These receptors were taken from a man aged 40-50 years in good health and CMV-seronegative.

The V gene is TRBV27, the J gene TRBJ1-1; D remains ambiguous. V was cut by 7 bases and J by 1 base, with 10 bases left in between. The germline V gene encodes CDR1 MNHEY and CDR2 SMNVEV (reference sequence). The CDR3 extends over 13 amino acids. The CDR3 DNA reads TGTGCCAGCACCAAACTGCCGAACACTGAAGCTTTCTTT. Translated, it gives CASTKLPNTEAFF.

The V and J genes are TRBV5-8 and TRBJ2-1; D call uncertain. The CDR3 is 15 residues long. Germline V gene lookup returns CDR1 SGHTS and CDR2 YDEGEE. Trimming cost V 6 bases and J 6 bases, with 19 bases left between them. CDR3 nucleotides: TGTGCCAGCACTTCCGACTCCTCGACGTTCAATGAGCAGTTCTTC. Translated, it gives CASTSDSSTFNEQFF.

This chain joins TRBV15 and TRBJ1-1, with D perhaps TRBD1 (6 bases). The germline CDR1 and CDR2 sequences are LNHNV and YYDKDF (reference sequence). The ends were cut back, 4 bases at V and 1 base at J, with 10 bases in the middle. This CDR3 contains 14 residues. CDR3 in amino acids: CATSIRGQNTEAFF. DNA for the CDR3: TGTGCCACCAGCATCAGGGGCCAGAACACTGAAGCTTTCTTT.

The CDR3, as DNA: TGTGCCAGTAGTATCGCCGGACAGAGCTCCTACGAGCAGTACTTC. Its protein is CASSIAGQSSYEQYF. This rearrangement joins TRBV19 to TRBJ2-7, with D perhaps TRBD1 (6 bases). The CDR3 length is 15 residues. The germline V gene encodes CDR1 LNHDA and CDR2 SQIVND (reference sequence). The V end lost 3 bases, the J end lost 0 bases, and 12 bases lay between the germline ends.

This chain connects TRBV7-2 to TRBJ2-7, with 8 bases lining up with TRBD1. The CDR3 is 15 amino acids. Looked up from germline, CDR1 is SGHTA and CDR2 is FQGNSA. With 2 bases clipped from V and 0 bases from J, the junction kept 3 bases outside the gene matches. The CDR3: CASSLWTGHSYEQYF. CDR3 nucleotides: TGTGCCAGCAGCTTATGGACAGGGCACTCCTACGAGCAGTACTTC.

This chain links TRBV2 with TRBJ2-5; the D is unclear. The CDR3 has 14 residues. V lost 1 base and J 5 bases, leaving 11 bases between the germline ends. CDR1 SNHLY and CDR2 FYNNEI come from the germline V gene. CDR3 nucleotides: TGTGCCAGCAGTGAAGGGTCGGTCCTCGAGACCCAGTACTTC. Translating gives CASSEGSVLETQYF.

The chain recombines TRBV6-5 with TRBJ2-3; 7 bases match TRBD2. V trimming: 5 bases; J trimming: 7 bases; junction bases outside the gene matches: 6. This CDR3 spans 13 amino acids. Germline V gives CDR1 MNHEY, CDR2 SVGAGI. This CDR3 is CASSKPTSNTQYF. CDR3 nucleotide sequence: TGTGCCAGCAGTAAGCCGACTAGCAATACGCAGTATTTT.

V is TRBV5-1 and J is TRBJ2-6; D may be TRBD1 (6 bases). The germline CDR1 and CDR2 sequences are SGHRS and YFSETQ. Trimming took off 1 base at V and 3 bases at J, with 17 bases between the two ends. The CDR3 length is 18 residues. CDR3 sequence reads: CASSLTGTETGGANVLTF. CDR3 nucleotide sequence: TGCGCCAGCAGCTTGACCGGGACCGAGACAGGTGGGGCCAACGTCCTGACTTTC.

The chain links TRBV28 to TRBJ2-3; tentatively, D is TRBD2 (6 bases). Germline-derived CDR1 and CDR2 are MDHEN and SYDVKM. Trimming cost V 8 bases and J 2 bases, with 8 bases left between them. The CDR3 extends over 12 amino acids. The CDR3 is CASGGSTDTQYF. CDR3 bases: TGTGCCAGCGGGGGGTCCACAGATACGCAGTATTTT.

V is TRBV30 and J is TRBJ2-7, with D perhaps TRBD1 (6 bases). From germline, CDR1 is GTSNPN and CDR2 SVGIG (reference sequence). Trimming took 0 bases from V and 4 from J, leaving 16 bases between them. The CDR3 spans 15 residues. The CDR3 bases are TGTGCCTGGAGTGTAGAACAGGGCCTATATTACGAGCAGTACTTC. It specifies CAWSVEQGLYYEQYF.

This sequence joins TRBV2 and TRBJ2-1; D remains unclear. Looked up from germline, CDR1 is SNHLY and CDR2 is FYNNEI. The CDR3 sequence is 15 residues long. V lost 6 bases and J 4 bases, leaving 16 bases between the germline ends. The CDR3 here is CASSSNLNGYNEQFF. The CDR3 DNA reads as TGTGCCAGCAGCTCGAATCTAAATGGTTACAATGAGCAGTTCTTC.

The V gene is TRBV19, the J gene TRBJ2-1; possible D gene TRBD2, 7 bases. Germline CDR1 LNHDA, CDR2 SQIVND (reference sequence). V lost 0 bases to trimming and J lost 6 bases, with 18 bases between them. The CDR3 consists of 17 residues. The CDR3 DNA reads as TGTGCCAGTAGTATAGATCTGGCGGGGGCATGGGGCAATGAGCAGTTCTTC. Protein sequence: CASSIDLAGAWGNEQFF.

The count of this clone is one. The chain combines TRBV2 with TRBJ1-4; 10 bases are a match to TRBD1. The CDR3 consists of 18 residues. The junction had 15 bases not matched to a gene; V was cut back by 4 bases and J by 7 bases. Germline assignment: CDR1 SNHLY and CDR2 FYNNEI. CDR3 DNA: TGTGCCAGCAGTGTGGGACAGGGGCCTCTAAGTCGTCTTGAAAAACTGTTTTTT. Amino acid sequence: CASSVGQGPLSRLEKLFF. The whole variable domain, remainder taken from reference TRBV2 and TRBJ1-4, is EPEVTQTPSHQVTQMGQEVILRCVPISNHLYFYWYRQILGQKVEFLVSFYNNEISEKSEIFDDQFSVERPDGSNFTLKIRSTKLEDSAMYFCASSVGQGPLSRLEKLFFGSGTQLSVL.

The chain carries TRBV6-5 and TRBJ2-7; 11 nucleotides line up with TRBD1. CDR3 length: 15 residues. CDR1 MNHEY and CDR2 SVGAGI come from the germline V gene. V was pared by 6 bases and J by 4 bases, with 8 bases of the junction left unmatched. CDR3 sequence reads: CASRAGQGGEYEQYF. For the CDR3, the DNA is TGTGCCAGCAGGGCGGGACAGGGGGGTGAATACGAGCAGTACTTC.

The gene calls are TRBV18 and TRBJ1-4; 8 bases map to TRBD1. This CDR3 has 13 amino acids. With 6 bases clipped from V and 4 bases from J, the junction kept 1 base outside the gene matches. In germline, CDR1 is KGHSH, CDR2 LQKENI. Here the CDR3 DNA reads TGTGCCAGCTCGGGACAGGTTAATGAAAAACTGTTTTTT. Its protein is CASSGQVNEKLFF.

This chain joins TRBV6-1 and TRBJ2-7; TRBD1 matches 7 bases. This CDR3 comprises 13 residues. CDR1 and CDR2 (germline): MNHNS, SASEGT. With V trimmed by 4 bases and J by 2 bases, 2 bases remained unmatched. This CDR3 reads CASSVGQAYEQYF. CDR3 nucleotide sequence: TGTGCCAGCAGTGTCGGACAGGCCTACGAGCAGTACTTC.

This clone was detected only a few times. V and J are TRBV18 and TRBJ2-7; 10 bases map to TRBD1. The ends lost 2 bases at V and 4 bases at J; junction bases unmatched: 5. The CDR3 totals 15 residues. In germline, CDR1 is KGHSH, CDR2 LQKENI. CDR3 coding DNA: TGTGCCAGCTCACCAACGGGGACAGGGGCGTACGAGCAGTACTTC. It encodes CASSPTGTGAYEQYF.

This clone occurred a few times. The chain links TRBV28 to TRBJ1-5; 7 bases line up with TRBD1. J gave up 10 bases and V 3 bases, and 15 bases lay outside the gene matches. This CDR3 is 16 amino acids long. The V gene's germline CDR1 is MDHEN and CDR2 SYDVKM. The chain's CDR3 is CASSFRWDSSARPQHF. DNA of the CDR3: TGTGCCAGCAGTTTTCGATGGGACAGTTCGGCACGACCCCAGCATTTT.

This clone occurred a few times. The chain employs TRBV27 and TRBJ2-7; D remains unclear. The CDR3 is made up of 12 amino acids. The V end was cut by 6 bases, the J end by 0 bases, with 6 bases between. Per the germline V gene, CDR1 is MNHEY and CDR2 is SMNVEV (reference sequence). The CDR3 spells CASSYSSYEQYF. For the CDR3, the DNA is TGTGCCAGCAGCTACAGCTCCTACGAGCAGTACTTC.

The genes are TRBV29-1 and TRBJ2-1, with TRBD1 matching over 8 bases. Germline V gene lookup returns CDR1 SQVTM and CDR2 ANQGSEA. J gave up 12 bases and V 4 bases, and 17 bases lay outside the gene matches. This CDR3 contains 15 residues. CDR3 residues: CSVGGQDLTRTLQFF. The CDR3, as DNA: TGCAGCGTTGGGGGACAGGACCTCACGAGGACCTTGCAGTTCTTC.

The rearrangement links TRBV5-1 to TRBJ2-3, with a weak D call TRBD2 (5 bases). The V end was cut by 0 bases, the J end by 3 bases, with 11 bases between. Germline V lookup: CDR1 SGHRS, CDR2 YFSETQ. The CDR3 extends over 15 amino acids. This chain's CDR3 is CASSLVVGVTDTQYF. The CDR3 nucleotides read TGCGCCAGCAGCTTGGTAGTCGGGGTAACAGATACGCAGTATTTT.